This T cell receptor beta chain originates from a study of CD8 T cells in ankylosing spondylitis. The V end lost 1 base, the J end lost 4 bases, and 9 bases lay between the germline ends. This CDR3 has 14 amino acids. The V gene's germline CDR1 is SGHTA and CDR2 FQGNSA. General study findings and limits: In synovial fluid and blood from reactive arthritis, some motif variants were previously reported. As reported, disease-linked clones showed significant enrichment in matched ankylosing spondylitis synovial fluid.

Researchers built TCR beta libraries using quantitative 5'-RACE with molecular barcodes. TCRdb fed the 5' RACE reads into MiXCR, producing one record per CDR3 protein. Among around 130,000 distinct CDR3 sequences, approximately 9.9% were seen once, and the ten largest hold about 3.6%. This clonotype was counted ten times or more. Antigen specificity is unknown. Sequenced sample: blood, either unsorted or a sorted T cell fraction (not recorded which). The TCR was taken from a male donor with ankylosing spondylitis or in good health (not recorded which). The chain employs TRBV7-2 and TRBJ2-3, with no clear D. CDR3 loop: CASSLVGAPDTQYF. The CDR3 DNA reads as TGTGCCAGCAGCTTAGTTGGAGCTCCAGATACGCAGTATTTT.